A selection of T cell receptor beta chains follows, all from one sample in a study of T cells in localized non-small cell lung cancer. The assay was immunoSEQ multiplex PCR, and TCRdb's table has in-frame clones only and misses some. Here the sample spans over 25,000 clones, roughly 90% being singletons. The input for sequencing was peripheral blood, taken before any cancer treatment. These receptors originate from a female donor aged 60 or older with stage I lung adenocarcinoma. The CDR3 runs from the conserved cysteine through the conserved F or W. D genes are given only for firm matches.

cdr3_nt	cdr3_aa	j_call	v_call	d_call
TGTGCCAGCCTTAAGGAGGGTCCGAGGGCTGAAGCTTTCTTT	CASLKEGPRAEAFF	TRBJ1-1	TRBV19	NA
TGTGCCAGCAGTTACGCTAGCGGGGGGGCAAAAGATACGCAGTATTTT	CASSYASGGAKDTQYF	TRBJ2-3	TRBV6-5	TRBD2
TGCGCCAGCAGCCAAGTAGCGGGGGCAGCCTACGAGCAGTACTTC	CASSQVAGAAYEQYF	TRBJ2-7	TRBV4-1	TRBD2
TGCGCCAGCAGCTCGGGCGACAACAATCAGCCCCAGCATTTT	CASSSGDNNQPQHF	TRBJ1-5	TRBV5-1	NA
TGTGCCAGCAGCTCCGGGACCTCAGATACGCAGTATTTT	CASSSGTSDTQYF	TRBJ2-3	TRBV5-6	NA
TGTGCCAGCAGTGCAGTTAGCGGGGGGCGGGGAGAGACCCAGTACTTC	CASSAVSGGRGETQYF	TRBJ2-5	TRBV2	TRBD2
TGTGCCAGCAGTGAAGGGGGTGATTACGAGCAGTACTTC	CASSEGGDYEQYF	TRBJ2-7	TRBV2	NA
TGTGCCAGCTCACCCTCCGGGACAGGGGGATTCTATGGCTACACCTTC	CASSPSGTGGFYGYTF	TRBJ1-2	TRBV18	TRBD1
TGTGCCAGCAGCTTGGACGCGTACATGAACACTGAAGCTTTCTTT	CASSLDAYMNTEAFF	TRBJ1-1	TRBV5-4	NA
TGCGCCAGCAGCCAAGACGGACAGGCAGGGGGCTACACCTTC	CASSQDGQAGGYTF	TRBJ1-2	TRBV4-3	TRBD1
TGTGCCAGTAGTATAGAGGCCCCTAGCGGGGGCTACAATGAGCAGTTCTTC	CASSIEAPSGGYNEQFF	TRBJ2-1	TRBV19	TRBD2
TGTGCCAGCAGTGAATTGGCACAAGAATACTTC	CASSELAQEYF	TRBJ2-5	TRBV6-5	NA
TGTGCCAGCAGCGTAAGCGGGGCTTTCGCCACAGATACGCAGTATTTT	CASSVSGAFATDTQYF	TRBJ2-3	TRBV9	TRBD2
TGTGCCAGCATCGGGGGGGCAGAGGAGACCCAGTACTTC	CASIGGAEETQYF	TRBJ2-5	TRBV28	TRBD2